The sequence of this T cell receptor beta chain was determined in a study of cytotoxic CD8 clonotypes in ibrutinib-treated CLL. About the research overall: Timing of response sample collection was a median around 13 months after treatment start, with a range of 6 to 36. The study's findings and limits: Public clonotypes were seen rarely and were contracted or stable on treatment.

The sequencing depth, 1 in 200,000 to 1 in 1 million T cells, was the target. This table comes from immunoSEQ multiplex PCR, and its TCRdb copy is limited to in-frame clones, with some not included. The data hold approximately 350,000 clones, with about 61% observed a single time. On this clone: The antigen is unknown.

The CDR3 totals 13 residues. V was clipped by 8 bases and J by 4 bases, with 9 bases between them. Looked up from germline, CDR1 is SNHLY and CDR2 is FYNNEI. Sequencing was performed on PBMCs, taken after 36 months of ibrutinib treatment. The receptor's source is a human donor with chronic lymphocytic leukemia. The chain joins TRBV2 to TRBJ1-6; D gene uncertain. CDR3 in amino acids: CASRPQYNSPLHF. In DNA, the CDR3 is TGTGCCAGCCGCCCCCAGTATAATTCACCCCTCCACTTT.